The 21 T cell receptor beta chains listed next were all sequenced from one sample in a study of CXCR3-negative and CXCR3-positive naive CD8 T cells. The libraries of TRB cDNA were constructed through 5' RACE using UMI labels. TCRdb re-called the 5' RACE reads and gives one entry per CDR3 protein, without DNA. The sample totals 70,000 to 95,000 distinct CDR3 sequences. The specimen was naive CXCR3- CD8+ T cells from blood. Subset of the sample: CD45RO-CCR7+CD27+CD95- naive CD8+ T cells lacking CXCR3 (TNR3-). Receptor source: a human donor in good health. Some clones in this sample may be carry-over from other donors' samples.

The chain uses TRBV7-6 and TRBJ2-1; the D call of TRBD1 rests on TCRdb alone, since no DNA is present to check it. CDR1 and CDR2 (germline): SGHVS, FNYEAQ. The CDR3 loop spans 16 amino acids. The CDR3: CASSRPTGQGEYGQFF.

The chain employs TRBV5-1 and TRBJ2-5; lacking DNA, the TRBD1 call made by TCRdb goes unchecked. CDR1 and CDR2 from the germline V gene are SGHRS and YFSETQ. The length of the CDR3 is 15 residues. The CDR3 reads CASSPPGQGAETQYF.

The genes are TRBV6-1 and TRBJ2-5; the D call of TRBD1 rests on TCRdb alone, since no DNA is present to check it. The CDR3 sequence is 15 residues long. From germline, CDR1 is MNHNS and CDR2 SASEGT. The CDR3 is CAGTLWTGDQETQYF.

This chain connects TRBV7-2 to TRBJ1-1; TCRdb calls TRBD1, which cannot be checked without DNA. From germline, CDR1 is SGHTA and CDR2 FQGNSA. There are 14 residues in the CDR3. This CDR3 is CASSRTGGRTEAFF.

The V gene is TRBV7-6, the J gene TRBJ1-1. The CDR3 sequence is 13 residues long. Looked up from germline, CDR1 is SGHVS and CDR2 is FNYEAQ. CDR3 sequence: CASSATVNTEAFF.

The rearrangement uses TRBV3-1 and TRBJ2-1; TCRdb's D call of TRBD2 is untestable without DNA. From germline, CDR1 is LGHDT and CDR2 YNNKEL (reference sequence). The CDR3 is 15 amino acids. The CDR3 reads CASSQATSGRAVGFF.

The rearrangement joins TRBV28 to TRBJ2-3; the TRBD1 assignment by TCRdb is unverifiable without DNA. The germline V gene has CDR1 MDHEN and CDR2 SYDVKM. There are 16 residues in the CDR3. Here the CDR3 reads CASSLLGRGGPDTQYF.

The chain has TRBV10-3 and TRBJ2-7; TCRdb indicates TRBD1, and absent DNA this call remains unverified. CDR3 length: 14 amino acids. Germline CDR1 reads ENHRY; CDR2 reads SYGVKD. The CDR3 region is CAITGRGLSYEQYF.

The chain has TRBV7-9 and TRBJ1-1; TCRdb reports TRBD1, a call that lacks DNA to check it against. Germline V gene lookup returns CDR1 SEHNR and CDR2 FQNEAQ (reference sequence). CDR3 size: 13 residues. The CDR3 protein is CASSLGQGAQAFF.

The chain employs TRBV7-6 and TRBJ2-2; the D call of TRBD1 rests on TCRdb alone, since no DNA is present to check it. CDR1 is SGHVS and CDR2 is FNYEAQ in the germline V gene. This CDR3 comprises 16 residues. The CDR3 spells CASGLAGGPVTGELFF.

CDR3 sequence: CASSEAPGPYNEQFF. This chain connects TRBV10-2 to TRBJ2-1; TCRdb outputs TRBD1, but without DNA this stays unchecked. The CDR3 sequence is 15 residues long. CDR1 and CDR2 from the germline V gene are WSHSY and SAAADI.

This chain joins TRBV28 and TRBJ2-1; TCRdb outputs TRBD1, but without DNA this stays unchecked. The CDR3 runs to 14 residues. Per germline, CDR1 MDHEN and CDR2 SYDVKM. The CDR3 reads CASSPWGVYNEQFF.

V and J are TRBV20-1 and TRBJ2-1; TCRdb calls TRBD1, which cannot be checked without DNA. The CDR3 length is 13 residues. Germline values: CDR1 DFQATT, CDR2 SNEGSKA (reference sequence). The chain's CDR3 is CSATLPGGNEQFF.

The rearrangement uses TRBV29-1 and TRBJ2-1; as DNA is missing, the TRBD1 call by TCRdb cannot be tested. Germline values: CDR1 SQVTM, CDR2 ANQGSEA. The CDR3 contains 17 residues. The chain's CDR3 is CSVETAPGLGSYNEQFF.

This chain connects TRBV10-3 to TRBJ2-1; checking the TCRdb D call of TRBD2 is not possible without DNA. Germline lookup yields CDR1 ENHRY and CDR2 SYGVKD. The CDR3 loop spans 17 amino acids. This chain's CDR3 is CAISESRAGGPNNEQFF.

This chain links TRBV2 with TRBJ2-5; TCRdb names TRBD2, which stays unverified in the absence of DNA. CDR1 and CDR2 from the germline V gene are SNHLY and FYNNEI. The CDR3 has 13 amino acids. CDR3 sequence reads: CASRTSGQETQYF.

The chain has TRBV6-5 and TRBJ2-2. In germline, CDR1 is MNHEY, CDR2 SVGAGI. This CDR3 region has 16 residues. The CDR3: CASSYSQDPKAGELFF.

This CDR3 reads CSVVTGVTYEQYF. The chain has TRBV29-1 and TRBJ2-7; TCRdb picks TRBD1, but there is no DNA to check that call. The CDR3 loop spans 13 amino acids. Germline assignment: CDR1 SQVTM and CDR2 ANQGSEA.

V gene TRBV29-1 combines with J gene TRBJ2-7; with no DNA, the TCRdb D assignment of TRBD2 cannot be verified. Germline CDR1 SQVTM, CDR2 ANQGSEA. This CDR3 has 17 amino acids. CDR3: CSVEWGTSGTRLYEQYF.

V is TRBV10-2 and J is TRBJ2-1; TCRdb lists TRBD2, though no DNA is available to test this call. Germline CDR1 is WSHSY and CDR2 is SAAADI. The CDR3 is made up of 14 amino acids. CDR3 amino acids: CASSDFSGSYEQFF.

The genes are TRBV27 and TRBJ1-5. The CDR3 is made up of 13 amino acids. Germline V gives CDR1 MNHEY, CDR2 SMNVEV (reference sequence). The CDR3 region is CASSLLGNQPQHF.